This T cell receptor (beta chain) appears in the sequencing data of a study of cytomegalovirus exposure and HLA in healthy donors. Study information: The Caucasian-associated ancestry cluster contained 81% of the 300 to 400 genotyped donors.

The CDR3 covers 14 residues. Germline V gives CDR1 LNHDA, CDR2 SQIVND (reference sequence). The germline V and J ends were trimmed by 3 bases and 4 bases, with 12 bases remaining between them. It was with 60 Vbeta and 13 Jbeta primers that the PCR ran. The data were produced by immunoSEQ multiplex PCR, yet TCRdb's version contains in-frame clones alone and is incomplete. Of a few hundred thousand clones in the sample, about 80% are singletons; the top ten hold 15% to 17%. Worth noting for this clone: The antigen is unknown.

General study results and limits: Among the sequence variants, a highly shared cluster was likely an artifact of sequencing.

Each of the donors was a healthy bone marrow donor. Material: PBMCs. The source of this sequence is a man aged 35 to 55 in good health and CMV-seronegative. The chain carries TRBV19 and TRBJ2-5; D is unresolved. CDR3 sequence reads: CASSIPGISETQYF. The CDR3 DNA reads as TGTGCCAGTAGTATTCCGGGTATCTCAGAGACCCAGTACTTC. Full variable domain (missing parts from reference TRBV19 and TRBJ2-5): DGGITQSPKYLFRKEGQNVTLSCEQNLNHDAMYWYRQDPGQGLRLIYYSQIVNDFQKGDIAEGYSVSREKKESFPLTVTSAQKNPTAFYLCASSIPGISETQYFGPGTRLLVL.